This passage covers 2 T cell receptor beta chains from one sample sequenced in a study of blood T cell repertoires in COVID-19. Assay used: immunoSEQ multiplex PCR; TCRdb lists only in-frame clones, some missing. The table shows a few hundred thousand clones, with over 85% occurring only once. The specimen sequenced was peripheral blood. The receptors originated from a young man with COVID-19, enrolled during active disease.

The gene calls are TRBV12-3 or TRBV12-4 and TRBJ2-7, with 8 bases fitting TRBD2. The CDR3 runs to 13 residues. V dropped 6 bases and J dropped 3; count of bases not matched to a gene: 4. The DNA of the CDR3 is TGTGCCAGCAGAAGAGCGGGAGTCTACGAGCAGTACTTC. As protein: CASRRAGVYEQYF.

V and J are TRBV10-1 and TRBJ1-1; no reliable D call. Deletions cut 4 bases from V and 1 base from J, with 7 bases between. CDR1 is WNHNN and CDR2 is SYGVQD in the germline V gene (reference sequence). The CDR3 is made up of 13 amino acids. The CDR3 region is CASSGGKNTEAFF. In DNA form, the CDR3 reads TGCGCCAGCAGTGGCGGCAAGAACACTGAAGCTTTCTTT.